What follows are 29 T cell receptor beta chains derived from one specimen sequenced in a study of a mutant IDH1 vaccine in newly diagnosed glioma. Generated by immunoSEQ multiplex PCR, the TCRdb table keeps only in-frame clones and is missing some. Of about 51,000 clones in the sample, about 83% were seen once. Time point noted: baseline, week 1 (first vaccination visit). Described treatment: pre-vaccination baseline after standard-of-care therapy. Here the sequenced sample was PBMCs, taken from a glioma patient treated with radiotherapy, temozolomide or both. These receptors originate from a woman in her 40s with glioma.

The J gene is TRBJ1-4, the V gene TRBV7-6, with D unresolved. CDR3 length: 17 residues. CDR1 is SGHVS and CDR2 is FNYEAQ in the germline V gene. With 4 bases removed from V and 4 bases from J, the gap between germline ends came to 19 bases. The chain's CDR3 is CASSSSNPERFNEKLFF. The CDR3 nucleotides are TGTGCCAGCAGCTCATCAAACCCCGAAAGATTTAATGAAAAACTGTTTTTT.

CDR3 residues: CASSFFAGEETQYF. The CDR3 bases are TGCGCCAGCAGCTTCTTCGCGGGGGAAGAGACCCAGTACTTC. The genes are TRBV5-1 and TRBJ2-5, with TRBD2 matching over 7 bases. The CDR3 covers 14 residues. Trimming cost V 2 bases and J 3 bases; bases outside gene matches: 4. Looked up from germline, CDR1 is SGHRS and CDR2 is YFSETQ.

This clone was seen more than once but under ten times. This chain uses TRBV5-1 with TRBJ1-1; D is unclear. CDR3 length: 13 amino acids. The germline CDR1 and CDR2 sequences are SGHRS and YFSETQ. Trimming pared 0 bases from V and 5 bases from J, leaving 8 bases between. The CDR3 reads CASSLEGRTEAFF. The CDR3, as DNA: TGCGCCAGCAGCTTGGAAGGGAGGACTGAAGCTTTCTTT.

This sequence joins TRBV5-1 and TRBJ2-5; possibly TRBD2 for D (6 bases). In germline, CDR1 is SGHRS, CDR2 YFSETQ. V lost 9 bases and J lost 2, with 14 bases in between. The CDR3 runs to 13 residues. The CDR3 DNA follows: TGCGCCACTTCCGGGACTGTACAAGAGACCCAGTACTTC. Residues: CATSGTVQETQYF.

V and J are TRBV19 and TRBJ2-5; 8 bases fit TRBD2. The CDR3 has 14 residues. V lost 3 bases and J lost 4; bases outside the gene matches: 4. The germline gives CDR1 LNHDA, CDR2 SQIVND (reference sequence). CDR3 in amino acids: CASSMRGAVETQYF. The DNA of the CDR3 is TGTGCCAGTAGTATGCGGGGGGCGGTAGAGACCCAGTACTTC.

The J gene is TRBJ1-2, the V gene TRBV14; tentative D call: TRBD1 (6 bases). Deletions cut 3 bases from V and 6 bases from J, with 11 bases between. The CDR3 loop spans 13 amino acids. Germline CDR1 reads SGHDN; CDR2 reads FVKESK. CDR3 coding DNA: TGTGCCAGCAGCCAGATACAGGGAAATGGCTACACCTTC. Its protein product is CASSQIQGNGYTF.

The J gene is TRBJ2-5, the V gene TRBV5-1, with D perhaps matching TRBD2 (6 bases). Trimming shortened V by 4 bases and J by 3 bases, and 13 bases separated the two germline ends. The CDR3 is made up of 14 amino acids. Germline CDR1 is SGHRS and CDR2 is YFSETQ. The CDR3 protein is CASSQRRGEETQYF. Written as DNA, the CDR3 is TGCGCCAGCAGCCAGCGGAGGGGAGAAGAGACCCAGTACTTC.

This chain uses TRBV9 with TRBJ1-6; 7 bases map to TRBD1. V shed 3 bases and J 9 bases; nucleotides not matched to a gene: 3. CDR1 is SGDLS, CDR2 YYNGEE, per germline. The CDR3 consists of 13 residues. The DNA for the CDR3 is TGTGCCAGCAGCGCCGGGACAGCTTCACCCCTCCACTTT. Translation: CASSAGTASPLHF.

The chain has TRBV5-1 and TRBJ2-5; TRBD2 is a possible D gene (5 bases). V gave up 0 bases and J gave up 5 bases, with 14 bases separating them. Germline-derived CDR1 and CDR2 are SGHRS and YFSETQ. The CDR3 spans 15 residues. This CDR3 reads CASSLAPRGSETQYF. CDR3 sequence (DNA): TGCGCCAGCAGCTTGGCCCCCCGGGGATCGGAGACCCAGTACTTC.

This clone was observed a handful of times. The V call is TRBV9, the J call TRBJ2-1; 9 bases align to TRBD1. The length of the CDR3 is 15 residues. Per germline, CDR1 SGDLS and CDR2 YYNGEE. The trim removed 0 bases at V and 5 bases at J, leaving 3 bases unmatched. CDR3 sequence reads: CASSVVQGANNEQFF. The DNA of the CDR3 is TGTGCCAGCAGCGTAGTACAGGGGGCAAACAATGAGCAGTTCTTC.

The genes are TRBV6-1 and TRBJ2-7; unclear D gene. The V end lost 6 bases, the J end lost 2 bases, and 8 bases lay between the germline ends. Per the germline V gene, CDR1 is MNHNS and CDR2 is SASEGT. This CDR3 region has 12 residues. This CDR3 reads CASRPTAYEQYF. In nucleotides, the CDR3 is TGTGCCAGCAGGCCGACTGCCTACGAGCAGTACTTC.

Only a few counts were recorded for this clone. The rearrangement joins TRBV5-6 to TRBJ1-1, with unresolved D. The CDR3 spans 12 residues. From germline, CDR1 is SGHDT and CDR2 YYEEEE. Deletions cut 5 bases from V and 2 bases from J, with 7 bases between. As DNA, the CDR3 is TGTGCCAGCAGTCCAAGTAACACTGAAGCTTTCTTT. Translating it yields CASSPSNTEAFF.

The chain carries TRBV29-1 and TRBJ1-2; D uncertain. CDR1 and CDR2 (germline): SQVTM, ANQGSEA. The CDR3 loop spans 13 amino acids. Trimming removed 3 bases at V and 4 bases at J, with 12 bases between. The CDR3: CSVERGLGYGYTF. CDR3 bases: TGCAGCGTTGAGCGTGGGCTCGGCTATGGCTACACCTTC.

Within the sample, this clone is medium-sized. The chain has TRBV6-1 and TRBJ1-2; D is ambiguous. CDR3 length: 15 amino acids. Looked up from germline, CDR1 is MNHNS and CDR2 is SASEGT. Trimming shortened V by 4 bases and J by 6 bases, and 18 bases separated the two germline ends. CDR3 in DNA: TGTGCCAGCAGTGTAATTCCAGGAGGAGGGAATGGCTACACCTTC. It encodes CASSVIPGGGNGYTF.

This chain links TRBV29-1 with TRBJ1-3; the D gene is possibly TRBD1 (6 bases). Trimming stripped 5 bases from V and 1 base from J, with 15 bases between. The germline V gene encodes CDR1 SQVTM and CDR2 ANQGSEA. CDR3 length equals 15 residues. The chain's CDR3 is CSVLGTILSGNTIYF. The CDR3, as DNA: TGCAGCGTTTTAGGGACAATTCTTTCTGGAAACACCATATATTTT.

The V gene is TRBV7-2, the J gene TRBJ1-2; 7 bases match TRBD1. The length of the CDR3 is 15 residues. Germline trimming cut 1 base from V and 3 bases from J; bases unmatched to any gene: 5. The V gene's germline CDR1 is SGHTA and CDR2 FQGNSA. The DNA of the CDR3 is TGTGCCAGCAGCTTAGTGGGCAGGGGGGACTATGGCTACACCTTC. Its translation: CASSLVGRGDYGYTF.

The chain carries TRBV6-5 and TRBJ2-3; 7 bases fit TRBD2. The CDR3 sequence is 16 residues long. CDR1 MNHEY and CDR2 SVGAGI come from the germline V gene. After removal of 2 bases from V and 3 bases from J, the junction contained 8 bases not matched to a gene. This chain's CDR3 is CASSYHPSGSTDTQYF. The CDR3 DNA reads TGTGCCAGCAGTTACCATCCTAGCGGATCAACAGATACGCAGTATTTT.

This clone was seen a handful of times. CDR3 sequence (DNA): TGTGCCAGCAGGGAGGGACTACCTTACACCGGGGAGCTGTTTTTT. As protein: CASREGLPYTGELFF. The chain joins TRBV2 to TRBJ2-2; 7 positions match TRBD2. J gave up 3 bases and V 6 bases, and 7 bases lay outside the gene matches. Germline lookup yields CDR1 SNHLY and CDR2 FYNNEI. The CDR3 sequence is 15 residues long.

This clone was picked up a small number of times. The chain is built from TRBV19 and TRBJ1-1; maybe TRBD1 (5 bases). V was trimmed by 3 bases and J by 11 bases, leaving 13 bases between them. Germline-derived CDR1 and CDR2 are LNHDA and SQIVND (reference sequence). The CDR3 sequence is 12 residues long. CDR3 protein: CASSIGAFGAFF. In nucleotides, the CDR3 is TGTGCCAGTAGTATTGGGGCCTTTGGGGCTTTCTTT. The full variable domain, in which reference TRBV19 and TRBJ1-1 provide the parts outside the CDR3, is DGGITQSPKYLFRKEGQNVTLSCEQNLNHDAMYWYRQDPGQGLRLIYYSQIVNDFQKGDIAEGYSVSREKKESFPLTVTSAQKNPTAFYLCASSIGAFGAFFGQGTRLTVV.

The chain has TRBV6-1 and TRBJ2-5, with 7 bases that match TRBD1. This CDR3 is 13 amino acids long. The trim removed 4 bases at V and 6 bases at J, leaving 5 bases unmatched. Germline V lookup: CDR1 MNHNS, CDR2 SASEGT. The CDR3 nucleotides read TGTGCCAGCAGTGTACAGGGGTGGCAGACCCAGTACTTC. Translation gives CASSVQGWQTQYF.

This chain joins TRBV5-8 and TRBJ2-5; 10 nucleotides match TRBD2. In germline, CDR1 is SGHTS, CDR2 YDEGEE. The CDR3 covers 14 residues. J lost 5 bases, V lost 1 base, and 2 bases had no gene match. This chain's CDR3 is CASSLLAGAETQYF. The CDR3 coding sequence is TGTGCCAGCAGCTTGCTAGCGGGGGCCGAGACCCAGTACTTC.

V gene TRBV2 combines with J gene TRBJ1-2, with D uncertain. V was clipped by 4 bases and J by 3 bases, with 15 bases between them. Germline assignment: CDR1 SNHLY and CDR2 FYNNEI. This CDR3 spans 15 amino acids. Written as DNA, the CDR3 is TGTGCCAGCAGTGCCCCTGGTTCGGGTTACTATGGCTACACCTTC. Amino acid sequence: CASSAPGSGYYGYTF.

The chain uses TRBV6-6 and TRBJ2-1; TRBD2 aligns across 8 bases. The CDR3 extends over 16 amino acids. Per the germline V gene, CDR1 is MNHNY and CDR2 is SVGAGI (reference sequence). J was trimmed by 5 bases and V by 5 bases; bases with no gene match: 11. CDR3 sequence: CASSTPRAGANNEQFF. CDR3 bases: TGTGCCAGCAGTACCCCCCGAGCGGGGGCTAACAATGAGCAGTTCTTC.

This chain joins TRBV27 and TRBJ2-3; no firm D call. This CDR3 comprises 12 residues. Germline CDR1 reads MNHEY; CDR2 reads SMNVEV (reference sequence). Trimming took off 5 bases at V and 3 bases at J, with 6 bases between the two ends. This CDR3 is CASSPKTDTQYF. CDR3 DNA sequence: TGTGCCAGCAGTCCCAAGACAGATACGCAGTATTTT.

The CDR3 here is CASGGGSTDTQYF. CDR3 DNA sequence: TGCGCCAGCGGGGGAGGGTCCACAGATACGCAGTATTTT. This chain connects TRBV10-2 to TRBJ2-3, with 7 bases identical to TRBD2. V trimming: 8 bases; J trimming: 2 bases; junction bases outside the gene matches: 4. The V gene's germline CDR1 is WSHSY and CDR2 SAAADI. CDR3 length: 13 residues.

This clone was detected once. The chain employs TRBV5-4 and TRBJ2-7; 15 nucleotides agree with TRBD2. J gave up 0 bases and V 4 bases, and 8 bases lay outside the gene matches. This CDR3 comprises 18 residues. Germline CDR1 is SGHNT and CDR2 is YYREEE (reference sequence). Here the CDR3 reads CASSPGTSGGPSSYEQYF. As DNA, the CDR3 is TGTGCCAGCAGCCCTGGGACTAGCGGGGGGCCGAGCTCCTACGAGCAGTACTTC.

The rearrangement joins TRBV9 to TRBJ1-4; D not resolved. Trimming cost V 0 bases and J 0 bases, with 9 bases left between them. Germline loops: CDR1 SGDLS, CDR2 YYNGEE. This CDR3 is 16 amino acids long. The CDR3 region is CASSVGIGATNEKLFF. CDR3 nucleotides: TGTGCCAGCAGCGTAGGAATCGGGGCAACTAATGAAAAACTGTTTTTT.

V gene TRBV5-1 combines with J gene TRBJ2-2, with D possibly being TRBD1 (6 bases). The CDR3 length is 14 residues. Per the germline V gene, CDR1 is SGHRS and CDR2 is YFSETQ. V was clipped by 5 bases and J by 0 bases, with 8 bases between them. The CDR3 region is CASRRGTNTGELFF. The CDR3 DNA reads as TGCGCCAGCAGGAGGGGGACGAACACCGGGGAGCTGTTTTTT. The full variable domain, rest sourced from reference TRBV5-1 and TRBJ2-2, is KAGVTQTPRYLIKTRGQQVTLSCSPISGHRSVSWYQQTPGQGLQFLFEYFSETQRNKGNFPGRFSGRQFSNSRSEMNVSTLELGDSALYLCASRRGTNTGELFFGEGSRLTVL.

This sequence joins TRBV30 and TRBJ2-3; 9 bases agree with TRBD1. In germline, CDR1 is GTSNPN, CDR2 SVGIG (reference sequence). The V gene end was trimmed by 4 bases and the J gene end by 3 bases; junction bases not matched to a gene: 5. The CDR3 is 14 residues long. CDR3 amino acids: CAWIGTGRTDTQYF. For the CDR3, the DNA is TGTGCCTGGATAGGGACAGGGAGGACAGATACGCAGTATTTT.